Listed below are T cell receptor beta chains from one sample, sequenced in a study of control samples from healthy donors and cancer patients. Sequenced by immunoSEQ multiplex PCR; TCRdb stores in-frame clones only, minus some. The profile covers 4,500 to 6,500 clones, with approximately 85% appearing a single time and 6% to 8% taken by the ten largest. Sequencing input: formalin-fixed, paraffin-embedded tissue. The receptors originated from a female donor with lung cancer. The CDR3 runs from the conserved cysteine through the conserved F or W. Fields, in order: V gene, clone size, D gene, J gene, CDR3 protein, CDR3 DNA. The D gene is left open where the match is weak. Clone size is given for some rows only: seen once, a few or many times, or a class if the clone is expanded.

v_call: TRBV30; clone_size: NA; d_call: NA; j_call: TRBJ2-7; cdr3_aa: CAWRGSALTYEQYF; cdr3_nt: TGTGCCTGGAGAGGAAGCGCTCTGACCTACGAGCAGTACTTC
v_call: TRBV5-1; clone_size: NA; d_call: NA; j_call: TRBJ2-2; cdr3_aa: CASSLELLGELFF; cdr3_nt: TGCGCCAGCAGCTTGGAGTTACTCGGGGAGCTGTTTTTT
v_call: TRBV4-1; clone_size: NA; d_call: NA; j_call: TRBJ2-1; cdr3_aa: CASSQGASLNEQFF; cdr3_nt: TGCGCCAGCAGCCAAGGAGCCAGTCTCAATGAGCAGTTCTTC
v_call: TRBV30; clone_size: NA; d_call: NA; j_call: TRBJ2-5; cdr3_aa: CAWSVGVGAGETQYF; cdr3_nt: TGTGCCTGGAGTGTAGGGGTCGGGGCGGGGGAGACCCAGTACTTC
v_call: TRBV12-3/TRBV12-4; clone_size: NA; d_call: NA; j_call: TRBJ2-1; cdr3_aa: CASTATSYNEQFF; cdr3_nt: TGTGCCAGCACCGCCACTAGTTACAATGAGCAGTTCTTC
v_call: TRBV28; clone_size: NA; d_call: NA; j_call: TRBJ1-1; cdr3_aa: CASSLSIVGTLNTEAFF; cdr3_nt: TGTGCCAGCAGTTTATCAATCGTGGGGACCCTGAACACTGAAGCTTTCTTT
v_call: TRBV14; clone_size: NA; d_call: NA; j_call: TRBJ1-2; cdr3_aa: CASSLGQRHYGYTF; cdr3_nt: TGTGCCAGCAGCCTCGGACAGCGACACTATGGCTACACCTTC
v_call: TRBV30; clone_size: NA; d_call: NA; j_call: TRBJ2-1; cdr3_aa: CAWNAKSSQFF; cdr3_nt: TGTGCCTGGAATGCTAAGAGTTCGCAGTTCTTC
v_call: TRBV24-1; clone_size: NA; d_call: NA; j_call: TRBJ2-3; cdr3_aa: CATSEAGGNTQYF; cdr3_nt: TGTGCCACCAGTGAAGCCGGAGGGAATACGCAGTATTTT
v_call: TRBV7-2; clone_size: NA; d_call: NA; j_call: TRBJ1-5; cdr3_aa: CASSLRQGLNQPQHF; cdr3_nt: TGTGCCAGCAGCTTAAGGCAGGGGCTCAATCAGCCCCAGCATTTT
v_call: TRBV12-3/TRBV12-4; clone_size: NA; d_call: TRBD2; j_call: TRBJ2-4; cdr3_aa: CASLAGGNIQYF; cdr3_nt: TGTGCCAGCCTAGCCGGGGGGAACATTCAGTACTTC
v_call: TRBV7-2; clone_size: NA; d_call: TRBD2; j_call: TRBJ2-1; cdr3_aa: CASSGGLAGGRNEQFF; cdr3_nt: TGTGCCAGCAGCGGGGGACTAGCGGGAGGTCGGAATGAGCAGTTCTTC
v_call: TRBV18; clone_size: once; d_call: NA; j_call: TRBJ2-7; cdr3_aa: CASSPGVTYEQYF; cdr3_nt: TGTGCCAGCTCACCAGGGGTCACCTACGAGCAGTACTTC
v_call: TRBV7-9; clone_size: NA; d_call: TRBD2; j_call: TRBJ2-5; cdr3_aa: CASSRDVAGGPVYQETQYF; cdr3_nt: TGTGCCAGCAGCCGGGACGTAGCGGGAGGCCCCGTGTACCAAGAGACCCAGTACTTC
v_call: TRBV27; clone_size: NA; d_call: TRBD1; j_call: TRBJ1-2; cdr3_aa: CASSLTGDYGYTF; cdr3_nt: TGTGCCAGCAGTTTGACAGGGGACTATGGCTACACCTTC
v_call: TRBV20-1; clone_size: NA; d_call: NA; j_call: TRBJ1-5; cdr3_aa: CSASQGSGLSNQPQHF; cdr3_nt: TGCAGTGCTAGTCAAGGGTCGGGTTTGAGCAATCAGCCCCAGCATTTT
v_call: TRBV5-1; clone_size: NA; d_call: NA; j_call: TRBJ2-7; cdr3_aa: CASSPLSGFFYEQYF; cdr3_nt: TGCGCCAGCAGCCCTCTTAGCGGTTTCTTCTACGAGCAGTACTTC
v_call: TRBV6-5; clone_size: once; d_call: NA; j_call: TRBJ2-4; cdr3_aa: CASSPILAAKNIQYF; cdr3_nt: TGTGCCAGCAGTCCCATCCTAGCAGCCAAAAACATTCAGTACTTC
v_call: TRBV30; clone_size: NA; d_call: NA; j_call: TRBJ1-3; cdr3_aa: CASTRGGNTIYF; cdr3_nt: TGTGCCTCGACGCGGGGTGGAAACACCATATATTTT
v_call: TRBV3-1/TRBV3-2; clone_size: NA; d_call: NA; j_call: TRBJ1-5; cdr3_aa: CASSQDLSSNQPQHF; cdr3_nt: TGTGCCAGCAGCCAAGATTTGAGTAGCAATCAGCCCCAGCATTTT
v_call: TRBV28; clone_size: NA; d_call: TRBD2; j_call: TRBJ2-5; cdr3_aa: CASCPQSGRAGETQYF; cdr3_nt: TGTGCCAGTTGCCCCCAAAGCGGGAGGGCCGGGGAGACCCAGTACTTC
v_call: TRBV28; clone_size: NA; d_call: TRBD2; j_call: TRBJ2-7; cdr3_aa: CASGTDPREGEQYF; cdr3_nt: TGTGCCAGCGGGACGGATCCAAGGGAGGGCGAGCAGTACTTC
v_call: TRBV9; clone_size: NA; d_call: TRBD2; j_call: TRBJ2-3; cdr3_aa: CASSRGGTDTQYF; cdr3_nt: TGTGCCAGCAGCCGGGGGGGCACAGATACGCAGTATTTT
v_call: TRBV28; clone_size: few; d_call: NA; j_call: TRBJ2-6; cdr3_aa: CASSFLSTGANVLTF; cdr3_nt: TGTGCCAGCAGTTTTCTCAGCACTGGGGCCAACGTCCTGACTTTC
v_call: TRBV5-6; clone_size: NA; d_call: NA; j_call: TRBJ1-2; cdr3_aa: CASSLPTSFRSADYGYTF; cdr3_nt: TGTGCCAGCAGCTTGCCCACATCCTTCCGATCTGCCGATTATGGCTACACCTTC
v_call: TRBV4-2; clone_size: once; d_call: TRBD2; j_call: TRBJ2-1; cdr3_aa: CASSQETSWVNEQFF; cdr3_nt: TGTGCCAGCAGCCAAGAGACTAGCTGGGTCAATGAGCAGTTCTTC
v_call: TRBV6-1; clone_size: NA; d_call: TRBD2; j_call: TRBJ2-1; cdr3_aa: CASSEMLAGYNEQFF; cdr3_nt: TGTGCCAGCAGTGAAATGCTAGCGGGTTACAATGAGCAGTTCTTC
v_call: TRBV29-1; clone_size: NA; d_call: NA; j_call: TRBJ2-2; cdr3_aa: CSAAVTGELFF; cdr3_nt: TGCAGCGCGGCAGTCACCGGGGAGCTGTTTTTT